A selection of T cell receptor beta chains follows, all from one sample in a study of T cell repertoires in cytomegalovirus infection. TCRdb re-analysed the reads in MiXCR, keeping a single row per CDR3 protein. The repertoire has about 740,000 distinct CDR3 sequences, 35% to 40% of them found once; the top ten carry under 3%. Sequences were obtained from PBMCs. These receptors came from a human donor in good health (CMV status not recorded). Some clones in this sample may be carry-over from other donors' samples. Both conserved end residues are part of each CDR3. The order of the fields is clone size, CDR3 length, J gene, V gene, D gene, CDR3 protein, CDR3 DNA. The D gene is left open where the match is weak. Some rows mark clone size as missing; the rest say once, few, many or name a class of expanded clone.

few,15,TRBJ2-5,TRBV7-3,NA,CASSSPPRRGETQYF,TGTGCCAGCAGCTCGCCACCGCGTCGGGGGGAGACCCAGTACTTC
NA,14,TRBJ1-2,TRBV6-6,NA,CASSYSAGYYGYTF,TGTGCCAGCAGTTACTCGGCCGGATACTATGGCTACACCTTC
many,15,TRBJ1-1,TRBV7-2,NA,CASSLRIGAGTEAFF,TGTGCCAGCAGCTTAAGAATAGGGGCAGGGACTGAAGCTTTCTTT
NA,12,TRBJ2-3,TRBV7-2,NA,CASSWAGDTQYF,TGTGCCAGCAGCTGGGCGGGGGATACGCAGTATTTT
NA,17,TRBJ2-1,TRBV19,NA,CASSIAWGGDPYNEQFF,TGTGCCAGTAGTATAGCTTGGGGCGGGGACCCCTACAATGAGCAGTTCTTC
NA,15,TRBJ2-7,TRBV12-3/TRBV12-4,NA,CASSLSAGSYYEQYF,TGTGCCAGCAGTTTATCGGCAGGGTCCTACTACGAGCAGTACTTC
NA,17,TRBJ2-2,TRBV12-3/TRBV12-4,TRBD2,CASTGLAGLTGTGELFF,TGTGCCAGCACGGGACTAGCAGGACTCACAGGCACCGGGGAGCTGTTTTTT
NA,15,TRBJ1-1,TRBV7-8,NA,CASSLSVIGNTEAFF,TGTGCCAGCAGCTTATCTGTGATAGGGAACACTGAAGCTTTCTTT
NA,13,TRBJ1-5,TRBV12-3/TRBV12-4,NA,CASSLSGVQPQHF,TGTGCCAGCAGTTTATCAGGGGTTCAGCCCCAGCATTTT
few,17,TRBJ2-2,TRBV28,TRBD2,CASSLRSGRGNTGELFF,TGTGCCAGCAGTTTACGTAGCGGGAGGGGGAACACCGGGGAGCTGTTTTTT
NA,14,TRBJ2-7,TRBV12-3/TRBV12-4,NA,CASSYRVARGEQYF,TGTGCCAGCAGTTACAGGGTGGCGAGGGGCGAGCAGTACTTC
few,13,TRBJ1-5,TRBV28,NA,CASRFSETGSQHF,TGTGCCAGCAGGTTTAGCGAAACAGGGTCCCAGCATTTT
NA,14,TRBJ1-2,TRBV7-8,NA,CASSLGGIRPGYTF,TGTGCCAGCAGCTTAGGGGGGATTCGTCCTGGCTACACCTTC
many,14,TRBJ2-3,TRBV7-2,NA,CASSWGRAADTQYF,TGTGCCAGCAGCTGGGGCAGGGCAGCAGATACGCAGTATTTT
many,12,TRBJ1-1,TRBV19,NA,CASSVMNTEAFF,TGTGCCAGTAGTGTTATGAACACTGAAGCTTTCTTT
NA,14,TRBJ1-1,TRBV7-2,NA,CASSLVASTTEAFF,TGTGCCAGCAGCTTAGTGGCCAGCACCACTGAAGCTTTCTTT
many,18,TRBJ1-5,TRBV7-6,NA,CASSPQPGTRPNVPPQHF,TGTGCCAGCAGCCCTCAACCTGGGACGCGACCTAATGTCCCGCCCCAGCATTTT
few,15,TRBJ2-2,TRBV7-6,NA,CASSSPGLNTGELFF,TGTGCCAGCAGCTCTCCGGGACTTAACACCGGGGAGCTGTTTTTT
few,11,TRBJ2-7,TRBV29-1,NA,CSVEDRVEQYF,TGCAGCGTTGAAGATCGGGTGGAGCAGTACTTC
few,14,TRBJ1-1,TRBV6-5,TRBD1,CASSYSRTGPEAFF,TGTGCCAGCAGTTACTCCCGGACAGGGCCTGAAGCTTTCTTT
NA,15,TRBJ1-5,TRBV12-3/TRBV12-4,NA,CASSLLPRGGQPQHF,TGTGCCAGCAGTTTACTCCCGCGGGGCGGACAGCCCCAGCATTTT
NA,14,TRBJ1-5,TRBV19,NA,CASSIRSRNQPQHF,TGTGCCAGTAGTATACGTTCCCGAAATCAGCCCCAGCATTTT
NA,13,TRBJ1-1,TRBV6-1,NA,CASRDNEDTEAFF,TGTGCCAGCCGTGATAACGAAGACACTGAAGCTTTCTTT
NA,12,TRBJ2-3,TRBV6-2/TRBV6-3,NA,CSSSYITDTHYF,TGTTCCAGCAGTTACATCACAGATACGCATTATTTT
NA,16,TRBJ2-7,TRBV11-2,TRBD2,CASSPDSGRVAYEQYF,TGTGCCAGCAGCCCTGATAGCGGGAGAGTCGCCTACGAGCAGTACTTC
NA,16,TRBJ1-1,TRBV7-9,NA,CASSEPGAGMNTEAFF,TGTGCCAGCAGCGAACCAGGGGCGGGGATGAACACTGAAGCTTTCTTT
NA,12,TRBJ2-4,TRBV15,NA,CATSMEGDIQYF,TGTGCCACCAGCATGGAAGGTGACATTCAGTACTTC
few,15,TRBJ2-1,TRBV7-2,TRBD2,CASRRGAGGLYEQFF,TGTGCCAGCCGCCGGGGAGCGGGGGGGCTATATGAGCAGTTCTTC
few,15,TRBJ1-3,TRBV12-3/TRBV12-4,TRBD1,CASSEDRSSGNTIYF,TGTGCCAGCAGCGAGGACAGGAGCTCTGGAAACACCATATATTTT
NA,14,TRBJ1-5,TRBV10-2,NA,CASPGWKGNQPQHF,TGCGCCAGCCCGGGGTGGAAGGGCAATCAGCCCCAGCATTTT
many,16,TRBJ1-6,TRBV7-2,NA,CASSLEVSSYNSPLHF,TGTGCCAGCAGCTTAGAAGTCAGCTCCTATAATTCACCCCTCCACTTT
many,15,TRBJ2-5,TRBV7-2,TRBD2,CASSLVGGGGETQYF,TGTGCCAGCAGCTTAGTAGGCGGGGGGGGAGAGACCCAGTACTTC
NA,14,TRBJ2-7,TRBV6-5,NA,CASSHDRISYEQYF,TGTGCCAGCAGCCACGACAGGATCTCCTACGAGCAGTACTTC
NA,13,TRBJ1-2,TRBV20-1,TRBD1,CSARDSRNYGYTF,TGCAGTGCTCGGGACAGTCGTAACTATGGCTACACCTTC
NA,13,TRBJ2-7,TRBV7-9,TRBD1,CASSQTGVREQYF,TGTGCCAGCAGCCAGACAGGGGTGAGAGAGCAGTACTTC
NA,17,TRBJ1-2,TRBV5-1,NA,CASSFGAARSTMGGYTF,TGCGCCAGCAGCTTTGGGGCAGCACGAAGTACTATGGGAGGCTACACCTTC
NA,14,TRBJ1-1,TRBV19,NA,CASRASLMNTEAFF,TGTGCCTCCCGGGCCAGCTTAATGAACACTGAAGCTTTCTTT
NA,11,TRBJ2-2,TRBV12-3/TRBV12-4,NA,CASSATGELFF,TGTGCCAGCAGCGCCACCGGGGAGCTGTTTTTT
NA,16,TRBJ2-7,TRBV19,TRBD2,CASTRTSGGPKYEQYF,TGTGCCAGTACAAGGACTAGCGGTGGGCCGAAGTACGAGCAGTACTTC
NA,14,TRBJ2-3,TRBV10-3,TRBD2,CAIALAGDTDTQYF,TGTGCCATCGCGCTAGCGGGGGACACAGATACGCAGTATTTT
NA,13,TRBJ1-1,TRBV2,NA,CAGHGGQNTEAFF,TGTGCCGGCCATGGGGGACAAAACACTGAAGCTTTCTTT